These 7 T cell receptor beta chains share one sample of origin, sequenced in a study of human T cells and chemical hapten exposure. The sample's time point: healthy volunteer bleed at 6 weeks. From whole blood left unfractionated, total RNA was extracted. One entry per CDR3 protein results from TCRdb running MiXCR on the RACE reads. The sample contains tens of thousands of distinct CDR3 sequences, over 6.5% of which appear only once. The source material was whole blood. These receptors all stem from a male donor in good health. Some clones in this sample may be carry-over from other donors' samples.

The gene calls are TRBV29-1 and TRBJ2-3, with unresolved D. CDR3 size: 14 residues. Per germline, CDR1 SQVTM and CDR2 ANQGSEA. With 6 bases removed from V and 4 bases from J, the gap between germline ends came to 17 bases. The CDR3: CSVEQPRQPDTQYF. DNA of the CDR3: TGCAGCGTGGAACAACCCCGACAACCAGATACGCAGTATTTT.

The CDR3 region has the DNA TGCAGTGCCGAACAGGGGGCAAATCAGCCCCAGCATTTT. Amino acid sequence: CSAEQGANQPQHF. The genes are TRBV20-1 and TRBJ1-5; 9 bases match TRBD1. V trimming: 6 bases; J trimming: 4 bases; junction bases outside the gene matches: 4. Germline V CDR1 and CDR2: DFQATT, SNEGSKA (reference sequence). There are 13 residues in the CDR3.

This clonotype was seen a handful of times. The chain employs TRBV7-9 and TRBJ2-3; 11 nucleotides line up with TRBD1. CDR3 size: 14 residues. Per the germline V gene, CDR1 is SEHNR and CDR2 is FQNEAQ (reference sequence). V was clipped by 8 bases and J by 3 bases; unmatched bases: 4. The CDR3 protein is CASGGQGETDTQYF. The CDR3 nucleotides are TGTGCCAGCGGGGGACAGGGGGAGACAGATACGCAGTATTTT.

This clonotype appeared many times. This rearrangement joins TRBV20-1 to TRBJ1-1; D is uncertain. Germline CDR1 is DFQATT and CDR2 is SNEGSKA (reference sequence). The CDR3 has 13 amino acids. The V and J ends lost 6 bases and 0 bases respectively, with 11 bases between them. This CDR3 reads CSATDTLNTEAFF. As DNA, the CDR3 is TGCAGTGCCACTGACACCTTGAACACTGAAGCTTTCTTT.

This clonotype was observed a few times. V usage is TRBV4-1 and J usage is TRBJ1-4; D not certain. The CDR3 is 12 residues long. The V gene's germline CDR1 is MGHRA and CDR2 YSYEKL. V lost 0 bases, J lost 5 bases, and 1 base lay in between. CDR3 residues: CASSQDNEKLFF. The CDR3 DNA reads TGCGCCAGCAGCCAAGACAATGAAAAACTGTTTTTT.

The CDR3 bases are TGCAGCGTTGAAGAACCGGTAGGACAGCCCCAGCATTTT. It is translated as CSVEEPVGQPQHF. The rearrangement joins TRBV29-1 to TRBJ1-5; D unresolved. The CDR3 is made up of 13 amino acids. The V gene lost 0 bases and the J gene lost 7 bases, with 10 bases spanning the gap. The germline V gene has CDR1 SQVTM and CDR2 ANQGSEA.

In its sample, this clonotype was seen many times. V usage is TRBV9 and J usage is TRBJ1-4; D gene unclear. Germline V gives CDR1 SGDLS, CDR2 YYNGEE. CDR3 length equals 16 residues. V was clipped by 0 bases and J by 7 bases, with 16 bases between them. CDR3 loop: CASSVASRLTTEKLFF. CDR3 DNA: TGTGCCAGCAGCGTAGCTTCTCGCTTAACAACTGAAAAACTGTTTTTT.